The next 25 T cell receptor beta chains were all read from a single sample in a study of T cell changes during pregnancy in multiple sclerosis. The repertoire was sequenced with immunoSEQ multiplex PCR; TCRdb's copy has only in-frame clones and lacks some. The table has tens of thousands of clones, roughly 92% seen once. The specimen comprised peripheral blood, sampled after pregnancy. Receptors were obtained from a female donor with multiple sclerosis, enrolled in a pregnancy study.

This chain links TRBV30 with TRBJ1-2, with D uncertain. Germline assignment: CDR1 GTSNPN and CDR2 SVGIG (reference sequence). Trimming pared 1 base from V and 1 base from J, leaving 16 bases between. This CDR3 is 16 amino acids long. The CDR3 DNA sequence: TGTGCCTGGAGTGGCCTTATTTCGGGGTTTAACTATGGCTACACCTTC. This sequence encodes CAWSGLISGFNYGYTF.

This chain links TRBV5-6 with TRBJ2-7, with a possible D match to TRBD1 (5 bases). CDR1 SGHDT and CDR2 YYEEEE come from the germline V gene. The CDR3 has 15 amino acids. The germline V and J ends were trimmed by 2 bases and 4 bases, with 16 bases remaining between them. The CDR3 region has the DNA TGTGCCAGCAGCTTCATCGACAGACTTAATTACGAGCAGTACTTC. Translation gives CASSFIDRLNYEQYF.

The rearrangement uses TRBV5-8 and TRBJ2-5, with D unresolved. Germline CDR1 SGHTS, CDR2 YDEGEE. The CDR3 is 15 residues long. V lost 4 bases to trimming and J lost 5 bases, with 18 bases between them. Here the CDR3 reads CASSTALETRETQYF. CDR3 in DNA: TGTGCCAGCAGCACCGCGTTAGAGACGCGGGAGACCCAGTACTTC. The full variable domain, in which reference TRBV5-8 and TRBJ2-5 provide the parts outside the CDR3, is EAGVTQSPTHLIKTRGQQATLRCSPISGHTSVYWYQQALGLGLQFLLWYDEGEERNRGNFPPRFSGRQFPNYSSELNVNALELEDSALYLCASSTALETRETQYFGPGTRLLVL.

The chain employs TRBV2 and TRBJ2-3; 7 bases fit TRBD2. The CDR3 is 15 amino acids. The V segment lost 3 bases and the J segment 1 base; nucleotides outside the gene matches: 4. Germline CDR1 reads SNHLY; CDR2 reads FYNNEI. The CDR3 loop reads CASSEGGTRTDTQYF. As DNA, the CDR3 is TGTGCCAGCAGTGAGGGGGGGACCCGCACAGATACGCAGTATTTT.

Here the CDR3 reads CASSSAERASYNEQFF. DNA of the CDR3: TGTGCCAGCAGTTCTGCAGAGCGGGCATCCTACAATGAGCAGTTCTTC. This chain connects TRBV5-6 to TRBJ2-1; possibly TRBD2 for D (6 bases). The V and J ends lost 5 bases and 1 base respectively, with 16 bases between them. Looked up from germline, CDR1 is SGHDT and CDR2 is YYEEEE. The CDR3 spans 16 residues.

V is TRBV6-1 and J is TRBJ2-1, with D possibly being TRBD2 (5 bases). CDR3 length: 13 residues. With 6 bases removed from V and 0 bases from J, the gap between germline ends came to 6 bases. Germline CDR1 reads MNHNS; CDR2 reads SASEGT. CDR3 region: CASRGSSYNEQFF. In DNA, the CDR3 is TGTGCCAGCAGGGGGAGCTCCTACAATGAGCAGTTCTTC.

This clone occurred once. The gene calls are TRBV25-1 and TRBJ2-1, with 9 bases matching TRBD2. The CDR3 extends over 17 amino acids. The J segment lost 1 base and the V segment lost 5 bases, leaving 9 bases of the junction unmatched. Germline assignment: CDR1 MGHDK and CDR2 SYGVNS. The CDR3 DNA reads TGTGCCAGCAGTACCTACGGCGGGGGGGGGTCCTACAATGAGCAGTTCTTC. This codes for CASSTYGGGGSYNEQFF.

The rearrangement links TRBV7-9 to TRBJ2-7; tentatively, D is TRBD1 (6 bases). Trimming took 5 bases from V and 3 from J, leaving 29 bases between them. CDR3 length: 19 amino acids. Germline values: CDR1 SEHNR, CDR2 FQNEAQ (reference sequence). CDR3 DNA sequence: TGTGCCAGCAGCCCGGCCGCCGGCAGGGGCTATTTGAAGAGCTACGAGCAGTACTTC. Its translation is CASSPAAGRGYLKSYEQYF. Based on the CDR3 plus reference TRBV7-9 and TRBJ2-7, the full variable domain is DTGVSQNPRHKITKRGQNVTFRCDPISEHNRLYWYRQTLGQGPEFLTYFQNEAQLEKSRLLSDRFSAERPKGSFSTLEIQRTEQGDSAMYLCASSPAAGRGYLKSYEQYFGPGTRLTVT.

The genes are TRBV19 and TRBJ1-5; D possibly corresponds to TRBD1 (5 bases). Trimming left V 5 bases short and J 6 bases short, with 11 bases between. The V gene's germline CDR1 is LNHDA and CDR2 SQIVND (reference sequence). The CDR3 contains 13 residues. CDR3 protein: CASSRGEGQPQHF. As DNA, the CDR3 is TGTGCCAGTAGTCGGGGGGAGGGTCAGCCCCAGCATTTT.

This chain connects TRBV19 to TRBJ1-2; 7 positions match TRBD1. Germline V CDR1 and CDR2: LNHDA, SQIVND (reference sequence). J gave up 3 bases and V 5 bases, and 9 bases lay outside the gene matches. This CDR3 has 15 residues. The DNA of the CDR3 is TGTGCCAGTAGTCCGGGGACAGCACTTTACTATGGCTACACCTTC. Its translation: CASSPGTALYYGYTF.

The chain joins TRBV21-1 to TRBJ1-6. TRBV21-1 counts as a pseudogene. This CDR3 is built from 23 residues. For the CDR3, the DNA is TGTGCCAGCAGCAAAGGAGGTGGGAATGAAAGGATGGAGGCGAGCTCCTATAATTCACCCCTCCACTTT. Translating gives CASSKGGGNERMEASSYNSPLHF.

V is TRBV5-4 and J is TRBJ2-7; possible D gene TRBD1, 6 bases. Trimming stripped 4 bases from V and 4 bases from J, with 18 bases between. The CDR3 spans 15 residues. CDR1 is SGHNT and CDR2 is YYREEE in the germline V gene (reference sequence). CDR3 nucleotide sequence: TGTGCCAGCAGCCCCCAACAGGGTTCGGGATACGAGCAGTACTTC. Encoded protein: CASSPQQGSGYEQYF.

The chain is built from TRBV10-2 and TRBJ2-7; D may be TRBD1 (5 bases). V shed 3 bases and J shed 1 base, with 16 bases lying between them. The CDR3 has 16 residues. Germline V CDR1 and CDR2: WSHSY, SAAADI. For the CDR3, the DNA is TGCGCCAGCAGTGATCCTGGGGCCCTTACGTCCTACGAGCAGTACTTC. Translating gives CASSDPGALTSYEQYF.

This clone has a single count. As DNA, the CDR3 is TGTGCCAGCAGTTTCGTCCGACAGGGCGAGAATGAGCAGTTCTTC. Amino acids: CASSFVRQGENEQFF. The rearrangement uses TRBV6-6 and TRBJ2-1, with TRBD1 matching 7 bases. The germline V gene has CDR1 MNHNY and CDR2 SVGAGI (reference sequence). V lost 4 bases to trimming and J lost 7 bases; unmatched junction nucleotides: 10. The CDR3 has 15 amino acids.

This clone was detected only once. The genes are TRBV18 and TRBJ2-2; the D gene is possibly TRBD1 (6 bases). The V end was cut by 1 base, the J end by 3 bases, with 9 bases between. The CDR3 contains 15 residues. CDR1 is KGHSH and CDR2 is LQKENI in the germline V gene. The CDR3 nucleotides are TGTGCCAGCTCACCACTTTCAGGGGACACCGGGGAGCTGTTTTTT. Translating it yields CASSPLSGDTGELFF.

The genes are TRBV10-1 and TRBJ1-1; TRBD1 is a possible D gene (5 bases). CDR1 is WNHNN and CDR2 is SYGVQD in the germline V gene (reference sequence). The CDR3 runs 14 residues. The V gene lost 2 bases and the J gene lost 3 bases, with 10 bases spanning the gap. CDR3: CASSEVRVDTEAFF. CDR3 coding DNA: TGCGCCAGCAGTGAGGTCAGGGTGGACACTGAAGCTTTCTTT.

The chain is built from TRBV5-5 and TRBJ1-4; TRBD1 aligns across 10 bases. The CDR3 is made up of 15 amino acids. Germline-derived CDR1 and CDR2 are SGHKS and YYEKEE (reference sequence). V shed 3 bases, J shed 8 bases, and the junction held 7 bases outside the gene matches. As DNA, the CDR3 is TGTGCCAGCAGCTCGGCCGGGACAGGGGCAGAAAAACTGTTTTTT. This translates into CASSSAGTGAEKLFF.

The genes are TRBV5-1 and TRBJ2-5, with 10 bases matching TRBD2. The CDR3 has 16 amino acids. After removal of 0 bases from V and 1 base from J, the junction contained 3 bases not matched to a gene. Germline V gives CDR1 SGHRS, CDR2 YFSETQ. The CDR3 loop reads CASSLGSSGGQETQYF. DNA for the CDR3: TGCGCCAGCAGCTTGGGGTCTAGCGGGGGCCAAGAGACCCAGTACTTC.

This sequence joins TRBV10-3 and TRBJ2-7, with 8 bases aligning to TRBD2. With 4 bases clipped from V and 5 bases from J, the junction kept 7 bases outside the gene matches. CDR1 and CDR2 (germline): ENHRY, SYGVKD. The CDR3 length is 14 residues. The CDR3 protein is CAISGAGGDDEQYF. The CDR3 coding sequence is TGTGCCATCAGTGGGGCGGGGGGTGACGACGAGCAGTACTTC.

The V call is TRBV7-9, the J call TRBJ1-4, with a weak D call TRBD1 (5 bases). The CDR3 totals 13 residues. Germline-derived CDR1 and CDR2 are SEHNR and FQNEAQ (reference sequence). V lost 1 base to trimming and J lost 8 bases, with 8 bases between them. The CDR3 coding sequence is TGTGCCAGCAGCTTAGTGGCAGGGGAAAAACTGTTTTTT. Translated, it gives CASSLVAGEKLFF.

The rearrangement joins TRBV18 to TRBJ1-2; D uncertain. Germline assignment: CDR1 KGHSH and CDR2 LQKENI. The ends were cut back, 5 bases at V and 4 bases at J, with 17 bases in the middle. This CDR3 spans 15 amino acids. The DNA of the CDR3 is TGTGCCAGCTCATCCGCCGTTGCAGTATCCTATGGCTACACCTTC. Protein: CASSSAVAVSYGYTF.

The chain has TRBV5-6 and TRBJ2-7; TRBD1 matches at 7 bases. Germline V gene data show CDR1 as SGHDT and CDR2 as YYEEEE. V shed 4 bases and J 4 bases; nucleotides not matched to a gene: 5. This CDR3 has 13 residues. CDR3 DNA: TGTGCCAGCAGCCCCGACAGGGCGTACGAGCAGTACTTC. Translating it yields CASSPDRAYEQYF.

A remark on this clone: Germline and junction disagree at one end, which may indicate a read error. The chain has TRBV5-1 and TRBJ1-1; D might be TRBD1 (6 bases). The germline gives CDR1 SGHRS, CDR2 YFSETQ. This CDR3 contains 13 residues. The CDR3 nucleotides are TGCGCCAGCACCTTGGGCAGGGGAAGGGAAGCTTTCTTT. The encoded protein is CASTLGRGREAFF.

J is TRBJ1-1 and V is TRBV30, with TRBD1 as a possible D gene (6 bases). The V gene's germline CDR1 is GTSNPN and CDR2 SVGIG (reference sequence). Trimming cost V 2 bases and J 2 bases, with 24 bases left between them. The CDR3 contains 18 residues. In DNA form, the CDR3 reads TGTGCCTGGAGTCTTGACAGGTCCCTCAGTATTACCAACACTGAAGCTTTCTTT. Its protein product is CAWSLDRSLSITNTEAFF.

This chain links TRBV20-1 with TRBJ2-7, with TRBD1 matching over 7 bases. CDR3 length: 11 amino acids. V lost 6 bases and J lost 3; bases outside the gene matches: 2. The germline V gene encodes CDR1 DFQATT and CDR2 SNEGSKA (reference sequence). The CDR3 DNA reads TGCAGTGCCCGGACAGGCTACGAGCAGTACTTC. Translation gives CSARTGYEQYF.